This TCR beta chain was sequenced in a study of blood T cell repertoires in COVID-19. About the research overall: In each case, the material was cDNA or gDNA derived from T cells, B-cell-depleted T cells, or PBMCs.

This clone occurred once. The repertoire was sequenced with immunoSEQ multiplex PCR; TCRdb's copy has only in-frame clones and lacks some. This repertoire shows approximately 250,000 clones, around 86% found once; its top ten account for about 1.7%. The trim removed 5 bases at V and 6 bases at J, leaving 14 bases unmatched. The germline gives CDR1 SEHNR, CDR2 FQNEAQ (reference sequence). The CDR3 contains 16 residues. The specimen was peripheral blood. The chain uses TRBV7-9 and TRBJ1-2; 8 bases are a match to TRBD1. The source of this sequence is a woman aged 55-75 years who had recovered from COVID-19. DNA of the CDR3: TGTGCCAGCAGCCCCCCGTTTCGGGCAGGGGGCCATGGCTACACCTTC. Its protein product is CASSPPFRAGGHGYTF.